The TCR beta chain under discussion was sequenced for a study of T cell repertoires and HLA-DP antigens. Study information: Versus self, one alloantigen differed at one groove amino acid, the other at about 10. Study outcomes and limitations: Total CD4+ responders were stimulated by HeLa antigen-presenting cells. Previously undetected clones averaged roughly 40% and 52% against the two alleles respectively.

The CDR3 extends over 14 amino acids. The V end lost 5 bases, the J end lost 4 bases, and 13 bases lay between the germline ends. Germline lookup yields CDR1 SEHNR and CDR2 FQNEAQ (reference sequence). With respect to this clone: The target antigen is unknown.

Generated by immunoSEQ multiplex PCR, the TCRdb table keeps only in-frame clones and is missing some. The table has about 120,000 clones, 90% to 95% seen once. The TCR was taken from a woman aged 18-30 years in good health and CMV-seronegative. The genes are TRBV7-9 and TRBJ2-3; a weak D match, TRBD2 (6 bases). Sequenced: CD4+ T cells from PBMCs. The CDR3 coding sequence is TGTGCCAGCAGCGCAAGCGGAGGGCCAGATACGCAGTATTTT. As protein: CASSASGGPDTQYF.